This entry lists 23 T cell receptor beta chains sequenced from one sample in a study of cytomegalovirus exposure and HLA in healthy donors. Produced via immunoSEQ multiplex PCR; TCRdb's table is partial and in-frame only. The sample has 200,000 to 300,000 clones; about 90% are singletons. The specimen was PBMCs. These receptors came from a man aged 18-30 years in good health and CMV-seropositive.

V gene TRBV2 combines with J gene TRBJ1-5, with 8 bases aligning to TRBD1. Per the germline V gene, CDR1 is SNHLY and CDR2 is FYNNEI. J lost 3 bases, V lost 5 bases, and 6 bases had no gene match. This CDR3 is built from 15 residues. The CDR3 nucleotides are TGTGCCAGCAGTCAGGGACAGGCCTTCAATCAGCCCCAGCATTTT. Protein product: CASSQGQAFNQPQHF. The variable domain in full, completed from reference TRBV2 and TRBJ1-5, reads EPEVTQTPSHQVTQMGQEVILRCVPISNHLYFYWYRQILGQKVEFLVSFYNNEISEKSEIFDDQFSVERPDGSNFTLKIRSTKLEDSAMYFCASSQGQAFNQPQHFGDGTRLSIL.

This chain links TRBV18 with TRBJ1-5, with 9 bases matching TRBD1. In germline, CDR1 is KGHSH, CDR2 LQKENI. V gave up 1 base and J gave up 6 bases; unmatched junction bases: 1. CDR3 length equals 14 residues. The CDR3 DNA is TGTGCCAGCTCACCACAGGGACAGGGTCAGCCCCAGCATTTT. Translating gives CASSPQGQGQPQHF. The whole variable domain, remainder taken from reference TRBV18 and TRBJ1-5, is NAGVMQNPRHLVRRRGQEARLRCSPMKGHSHVYWYRQLPEEGLKFMVYLQKENIIDESGMPKERFSAEFPKEGPSILRIQQVVRGDSAAYFCASSPQGQGQPQHFGDGTRLSIL.

CDR3 residues: CASSQERGIGVGYTF. As DNA, the CDR3 is TGCGCCAGCAGCCAAGAGAGGGGGATAGGGGTTGGCTACACCTTC. V usage is TRBV4-3 and J usage is TRBJ1-2; a weak D match, TRBD1 (6 bases). Germline values: CDR1 LGHNA, CDR2 YSLEER. V shed 0 bases and J shed 7 bases, with 15 bases lying between them. The CDR3 totals 15 residues.

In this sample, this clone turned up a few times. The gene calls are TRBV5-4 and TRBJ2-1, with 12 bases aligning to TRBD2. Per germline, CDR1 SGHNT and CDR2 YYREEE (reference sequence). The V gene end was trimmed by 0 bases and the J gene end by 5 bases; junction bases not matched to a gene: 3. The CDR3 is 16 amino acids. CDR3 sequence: CASSLGGLAGNNEQFF. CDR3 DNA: TGTGCCAGCAGCTTGGGGGGACTAGCGGGCAACAATGAGCAGTTCTTC.

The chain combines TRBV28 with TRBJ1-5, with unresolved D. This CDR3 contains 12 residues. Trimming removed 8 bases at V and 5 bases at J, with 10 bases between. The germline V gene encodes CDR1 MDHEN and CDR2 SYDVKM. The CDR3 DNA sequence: TGTGCCAGCTTCGAAGGAGATCAGCCCCAGCATTTT. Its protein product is CASFEGDQPQHF.

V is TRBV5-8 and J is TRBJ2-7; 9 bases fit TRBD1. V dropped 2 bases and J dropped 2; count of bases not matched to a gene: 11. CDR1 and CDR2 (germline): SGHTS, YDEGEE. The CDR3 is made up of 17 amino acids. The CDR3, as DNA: TGTGCCAGCAGCTTCAGACAGGGGGACATGAGAACCTACGAGCAGTACTTC. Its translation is CASSFRQGDMRTYEQYF.

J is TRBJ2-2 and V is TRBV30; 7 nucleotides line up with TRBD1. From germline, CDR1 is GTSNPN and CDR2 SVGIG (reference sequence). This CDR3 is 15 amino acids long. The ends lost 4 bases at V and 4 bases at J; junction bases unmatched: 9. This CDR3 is CAWKKGTALTGELFF. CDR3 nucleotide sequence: TGTGCCTGGAAGAAGGGGACAGCACTCACCGGGGAGCTGTTTTTT.

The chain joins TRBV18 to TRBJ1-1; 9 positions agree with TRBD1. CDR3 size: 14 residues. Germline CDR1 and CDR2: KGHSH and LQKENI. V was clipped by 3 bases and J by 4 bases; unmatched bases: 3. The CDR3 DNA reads TGTGCCAGCTCACCGGACAGGGGCGTCACTGAAGCTTTCTTT. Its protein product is CASSPDRGVTEAFF.

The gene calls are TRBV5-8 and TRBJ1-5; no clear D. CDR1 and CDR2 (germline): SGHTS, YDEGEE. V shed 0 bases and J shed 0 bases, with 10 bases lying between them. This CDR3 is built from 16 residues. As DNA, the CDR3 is TGTGCCAGCAGCTTGGGTACAGCCCATAGCAATCAGCCCCAGCATTTT. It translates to CASSLGTAHSNQPQHF. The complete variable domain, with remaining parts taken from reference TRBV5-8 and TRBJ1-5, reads EAGVTQSPTHLIKTRGQQATLRCSPISGHTSVYWYQQALGLGLQFLLWYDEGEERNRGNFPPRFSGRQFPNYSSELNVNALELEDSALYLCASSLGTAHSNQPQHFGDGTRLSIL.

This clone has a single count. The CDR3 sequence: CASSWGTVYEQYF. CDR3 in DNA: TGCGCCAGCAGCTGGGGGACAGTCTACGAGCAGTACTTC. This sequence joins TRBV5-1 and TRBJ2-7; 7 positions match TRBD1. V was pared by 3 bases and J by 3 bases, with 3 bases of the junction left unmatched. CDR3 size: 13 residues. CDR1 is SGHRS and CDR2 is YFSETQ in the germline V gene.

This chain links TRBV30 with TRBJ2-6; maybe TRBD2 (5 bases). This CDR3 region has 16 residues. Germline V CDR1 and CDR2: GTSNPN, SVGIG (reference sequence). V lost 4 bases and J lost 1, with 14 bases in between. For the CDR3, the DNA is TGTGCCTGGAATGCCATTGCGGGTTCTGGGGCCAACGTCCTGACTTTC. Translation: CAWNAIAGSGANVLTF.

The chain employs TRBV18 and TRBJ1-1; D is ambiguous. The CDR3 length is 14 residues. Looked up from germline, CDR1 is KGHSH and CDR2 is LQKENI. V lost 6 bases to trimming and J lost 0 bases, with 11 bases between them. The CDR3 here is CASSRLPLNTEAFF. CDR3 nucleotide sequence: TGTGCCAGCTCCCGCTTACCCTTGAACACTGAAGCTTTCTTT.

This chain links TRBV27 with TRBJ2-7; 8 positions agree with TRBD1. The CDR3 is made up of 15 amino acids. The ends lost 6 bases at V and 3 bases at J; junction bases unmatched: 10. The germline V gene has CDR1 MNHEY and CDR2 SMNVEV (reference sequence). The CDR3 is CASRPGTGYNYEQYF. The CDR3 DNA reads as TGTGCCAGCAGGCCGGGGACAGGCTACAACTACGAGCAGTACTTC.

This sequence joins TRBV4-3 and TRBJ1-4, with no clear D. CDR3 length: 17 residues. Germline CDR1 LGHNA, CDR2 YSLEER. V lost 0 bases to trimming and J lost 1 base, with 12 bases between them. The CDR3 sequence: CASSQESLGRTNEKLFF. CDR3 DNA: TGCGCCAGCAGCCAAGAGAGTTTAGGGCGAACTAATGAAAAACTGTTTTTT.

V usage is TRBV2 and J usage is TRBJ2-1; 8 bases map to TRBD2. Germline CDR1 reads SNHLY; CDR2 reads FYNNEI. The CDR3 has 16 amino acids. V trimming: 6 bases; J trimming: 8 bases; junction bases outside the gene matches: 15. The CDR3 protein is CASRPPLAAGGDEQFF. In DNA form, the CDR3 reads TGTGCCAGCAGACCACCACTAGCGGCGGGGGGAGATGAGCAGTTCTTC.

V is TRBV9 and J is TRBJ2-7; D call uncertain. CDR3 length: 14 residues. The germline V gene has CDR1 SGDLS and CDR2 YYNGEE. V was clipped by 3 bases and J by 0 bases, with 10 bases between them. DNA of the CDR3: TGTGCCAGCAGCGACGAACCGAGCTCCTACGAGCAGTACTTC. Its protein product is CASSDEPSSYEQYF.

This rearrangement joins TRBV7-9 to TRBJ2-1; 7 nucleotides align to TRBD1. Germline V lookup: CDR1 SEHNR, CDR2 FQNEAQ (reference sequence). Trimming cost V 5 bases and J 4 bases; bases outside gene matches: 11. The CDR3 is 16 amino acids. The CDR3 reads CASSPKTPGQYNEQFF. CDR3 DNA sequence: TGTGCCAGCAGCCCTAAAACGCCGGGACAGTACAATGAGCAGTTCTTC.

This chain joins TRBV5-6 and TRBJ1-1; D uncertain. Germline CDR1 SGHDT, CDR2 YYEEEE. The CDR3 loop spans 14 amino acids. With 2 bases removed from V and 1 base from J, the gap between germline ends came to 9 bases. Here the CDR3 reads CASSLGGSNTEAFF. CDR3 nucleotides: TGTGCCAGCAGCTTAGGTGGGTCGAACACTGAAGCTTTCTTT.

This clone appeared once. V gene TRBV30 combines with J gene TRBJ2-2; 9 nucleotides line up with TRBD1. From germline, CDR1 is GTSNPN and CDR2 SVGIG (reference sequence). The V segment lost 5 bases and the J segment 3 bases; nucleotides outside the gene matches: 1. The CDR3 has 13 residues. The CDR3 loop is CAWRTGDTGELFF. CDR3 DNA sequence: TGTGCCTGGCGGACAGGGGACACCGGGGAGCTGTTTTTT.

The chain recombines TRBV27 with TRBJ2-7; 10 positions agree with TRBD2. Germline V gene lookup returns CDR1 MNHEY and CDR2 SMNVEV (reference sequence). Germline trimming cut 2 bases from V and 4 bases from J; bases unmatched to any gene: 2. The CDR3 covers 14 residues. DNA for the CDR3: TGTGCCAGCAGTTTACTAGCGGGAGATTACGAGCAGTACTTC. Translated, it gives CASSLLAGDYEQYF.

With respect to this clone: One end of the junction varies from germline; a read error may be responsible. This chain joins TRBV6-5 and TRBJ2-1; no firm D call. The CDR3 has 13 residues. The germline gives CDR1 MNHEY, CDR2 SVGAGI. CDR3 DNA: TGTGCCAGCACCGACCCCGGCTACCATGAGCAGTTCTTC. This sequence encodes CASTDPGYHEQFF.

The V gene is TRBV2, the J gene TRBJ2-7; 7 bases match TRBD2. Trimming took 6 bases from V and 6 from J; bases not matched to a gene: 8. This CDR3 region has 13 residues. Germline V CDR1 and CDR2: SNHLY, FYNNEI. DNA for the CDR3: TGTGCCAGCAGGGCCGATGGGGGGGTCGAGCAGTACTTC. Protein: CASRADGGVEQYF.

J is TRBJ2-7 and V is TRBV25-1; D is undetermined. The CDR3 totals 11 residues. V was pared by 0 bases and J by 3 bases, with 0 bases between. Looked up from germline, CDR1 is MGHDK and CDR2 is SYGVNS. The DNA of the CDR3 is TGTGCCAGCAGTGAATACTACGAGCAGTACTTC. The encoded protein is CASSEYYEQYF.